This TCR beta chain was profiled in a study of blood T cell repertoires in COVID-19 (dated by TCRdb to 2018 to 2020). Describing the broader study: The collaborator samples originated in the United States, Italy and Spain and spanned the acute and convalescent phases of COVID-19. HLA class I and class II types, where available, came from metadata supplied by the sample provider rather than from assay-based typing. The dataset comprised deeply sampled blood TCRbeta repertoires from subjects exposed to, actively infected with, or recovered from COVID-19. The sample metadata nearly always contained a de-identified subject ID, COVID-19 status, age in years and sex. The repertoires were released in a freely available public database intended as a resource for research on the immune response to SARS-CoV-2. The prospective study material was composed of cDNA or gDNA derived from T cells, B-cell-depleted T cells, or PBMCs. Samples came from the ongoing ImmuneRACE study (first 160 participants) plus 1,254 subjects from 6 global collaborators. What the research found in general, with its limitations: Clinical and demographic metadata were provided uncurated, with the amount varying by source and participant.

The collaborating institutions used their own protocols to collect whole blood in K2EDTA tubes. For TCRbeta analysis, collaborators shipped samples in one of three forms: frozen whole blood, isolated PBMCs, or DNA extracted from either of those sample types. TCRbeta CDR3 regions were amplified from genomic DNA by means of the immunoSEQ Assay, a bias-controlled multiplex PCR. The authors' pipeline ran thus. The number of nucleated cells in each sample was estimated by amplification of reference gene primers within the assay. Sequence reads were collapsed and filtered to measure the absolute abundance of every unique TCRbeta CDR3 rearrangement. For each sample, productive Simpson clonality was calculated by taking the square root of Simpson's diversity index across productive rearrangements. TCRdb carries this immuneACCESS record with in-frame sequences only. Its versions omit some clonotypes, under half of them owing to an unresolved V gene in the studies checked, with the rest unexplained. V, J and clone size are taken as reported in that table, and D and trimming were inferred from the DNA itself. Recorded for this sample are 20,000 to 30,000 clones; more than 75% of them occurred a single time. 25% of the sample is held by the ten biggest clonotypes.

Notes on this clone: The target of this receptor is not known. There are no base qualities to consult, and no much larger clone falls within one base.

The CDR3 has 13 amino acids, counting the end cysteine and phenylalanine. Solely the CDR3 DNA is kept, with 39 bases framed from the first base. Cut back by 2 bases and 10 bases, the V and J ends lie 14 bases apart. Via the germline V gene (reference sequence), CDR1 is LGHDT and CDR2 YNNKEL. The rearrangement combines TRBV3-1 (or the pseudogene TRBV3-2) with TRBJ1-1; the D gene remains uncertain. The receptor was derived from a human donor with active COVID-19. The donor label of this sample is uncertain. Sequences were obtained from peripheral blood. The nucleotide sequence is TGTGCCAGCAGCCAATCACCCGGGGTACCAGCTTTCTTT. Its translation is CASSQSPGVPAFF.